These T cell receptor beta chains were read from a single sample in a study of blood T cell repertoires in COVID-19. TCRdb's table, derived via immunoSEQ multiplex PCR, lists solely in-frame clones and lacks some. The data show roughly 440,000 clones, around 88% seen once. Sequenced: peripheral blood. Receptors were obtained from a woman aged 50 to 60 with COVID-19, enrolled during active disease. Both conserved end residues are part of each CDR3. A D gene is named only where the DNA matches it firmly. Only some rows state a clone size, as once, few, many or a class for expanded clones.

>TRBV28|TRBJ1-5|-|-
TGTGCCAGCAGCGCAGCCCCCAGGGGAAGCCAGCCCCAGCATTTT
CASSAAPRGSQPQHF
>TRBV11-2|TRBJ2-3|-|TRBD2
TGTGCCAGCAGCTTAACGGGGGGGGCGACAGATACGCAGTATTTT
CASSLTGGATDTQYF
>TRBV19|TRBJ2-5|-|TRBD1
TGTGCCAGTAGTATAGACGCACAGACAGGGGGACAGACCCAGTACTTC
CASSIDAQTGGQTQYF
>TRBV12-5|TRBJ1-5|-|TRBD1
TGTGCTAGTGCCATGGGACAGGGGGCGCGTCAGCCCCAGCATTTT
CASAMGQGARQPQHF
>TRBV12-3/TRBV12-4|TRBJ2-7|-|-
TGTGCCAGCAGCCCCGGGGGATACGAGCAGTACTTC
CASSPGGYEQYF
>TRBV11-3|TRBJ2-7|-|-
TGTGCCAGCAGCCTTGGGAGTACAGTAGTCTACGAGCAGTACTTC
CASSLGSTVVYEQYF
>TRBV29-1|TRBJ2-1|once|TRBD1
TGCAGCGTTGGACTGACAGGGTACAATGAGCAGTTCTTC
CSVGLTGYNEQFF
>TRBV14|TRBJ1-2|-|-
TGTGCCAGCAGCCAAGACCCTGACTATGGCTACACCTTC
CASSQDPDYGYTF
>TRBV11-2|TRBJ2-3|-|-
TGTGCCAGCAGCCGCGATAGAGATACGCAGTATTTT
CASSRDRDTQYF
>TRBV7-9|TRBJ1-2|-|-
TGTGCCAGCAGCTTAGATATAGACAGCTCCTATGGCTACACCTTC
CASSLDIDSSYGYTF
>TRBV5-4|TRBJ1-6|-|-
TGTGCCAGCAGCTGGGGAGGGGACTATAATTCACCCCTCCACTTT
CASSWGGDYNSPLHF
>TRBV5-1|TRBJ1-4|-|TRBD1
TGCGCCAGCAGCCAAAGAGGGGACAGGGAAAAACTGTTTTTT
CASSQRGDREKLFF
>TRBV27|TRBJ2-2|-|TRBD2
TGTGCCAGCAGTTCAATAGCGGGGACCGGGGAGCTGTTTTTT
CASSSIAGTGELFF
>TRBV6-1|TRBJ2-3|-|TRBD1
TGTGCCAGCAGTGATGGGGGCACAGGGGGCGGAGATACGCAGTATTTT
CASSDGGTGGGDTQYF
>TRBV7-9|TRBJ2-5|once|-
TGTGCCAGCAGCTTAGGAGGTCCAGGGGAGACCCAGTACTTC
CASSLGGPGETQYF
>TRBV4-1|TRBJ2-5|-|TRBD2
TGCGCCAGCAGCCAAGTTAGACTAGCGGTAGAGACCCAGTACTTC
CASSQVRLAVETQYF
>TRBV10-1|TRBJ2-5|-|-
TGCGCCAGCAGTGACCGAGTCGGGCAAGAGACCCAGTACTTC
CASSDRVGQETQYF
>TRBV28|TRBJ1-4|-|TRBD1
TGTGCCAGCAGTCTAGGGACAGTTAGTTCAACTAATGAAAAACTGTTTTTT
CASSLGTVSSTNEKLFF
>TRBV24-1|TRBJ2-7|-|-
TGTGCCACCAGTGATTCTCAAACTGACACAATCACCTACGAGCAGTACTTC
CATSDSQTDTITYEQYF
>TRBV9|TRBJ1-1|-|TRBD1
TGTGCCAGCAGCCCACTTGCGAGGGGGCAGACTGAAGCTTTCTTT
CASSPLARGQTEAFF
>TRBV2|TRBJ1-3|-|-
TGTGCCAGCGGCAGGGATGAAAACACCATATATTTT
CASGRDENTIYF
>TRBV5-1|TRBJ1-1|-|-
TGCGCCAGCAGCTCGATTGGCGGTAAGAACACTGAAGCTTTCTTT
CASSSIGGKNTEAFF
>TRBV24-1|TRBJ2-3|-|-
TGTGCCACCAGTGACTCCTCGGTTGCTAATACGCAGTATTTT
CATSDSSVANTQYF
>TRBV2|TRBJ2-7|-|-
TGTGCCAGCAGTGAATGGGGGGGCTTTTACGAGCAGTACTTC
CASSEWGGFYEQYF
>TRBV19|TRBJ1-1|-|-
TGTGCCAGTAGTAACACCCTGAACACTGAAGCTTTCTTT
CASSNTLNTEAFF
>TRBV6-1|TRBJ2-1|-|TRBD2
TGTGCCAGCAGTGAAGTAGCGGGGGCATACAATGAGCAGTTCTTC
CASSEVAGAYNEQFF
>TRBV19|TRBJ2-2|-|-
TGTGCCAGTACCTCGACAGGACCCATTACCGGGGAGCTGTTTTTT
CASTSTGPITGELFF
>TRBV10-3|TRBJ1-1|-|TRBD1
TGTGCCATCAGTTCGGACAGGGCGAGGACTGAAGCTTTCTTT
CAISSDRARTEAFF
>TRBV6-5|TRBJ2-3|-|-
TGTGCCAGCAGTTACTCTATTGAAGTGAAGCCAGATACGCAGTATTTT
CASSYSIEVKPDTQYF
>TRBV5-4|TRBJ2-3|-|TRBD1
TGTGCCACCCGGGGACAGTTATTCACAGATACGCAGTATTTT
CATRGQLFTDTQYF
>TRBV6-2/TRBV6-3|TRBJ1-5|-|-
TGTGCCAGCAGTTACTCGTCCCCAGGGGCAGCTTTCCATAGCAATCAGCCCCAGCATTTT
CASSYSSPGAAFHSNQPQHF
>TRBV4-1|TRBJ2-7|-|-
TGCGCCAGCAGCCCGGCGCAGGGGATTCCCTACGAGCAGTACTTC
CASSPAQGIPYEQYF